This TCR beta chain was obtained from a study of immune characterization of retroperitoneal liposarcoma. TCRdb passed the PCR reads through MiXCR, listing each CDR3 protein once. The sample contains thousands of distinct CDR3 sequences, approximately 46% of which appear only once. Per the germline V gene, CDR1 is MNHNS and CDR2 is SASEGT. This CDR3 has 12 amino acids. The V end lost 2 bases, the J end lost 8 bases, and 8 bases lay between the germline ends. This clonotype originated in a female donor with retroperitoneal liposarcoma. Sample: tumor tissue. The chain combines TRBV6-1 with TRBJ2-3; D perhaps matches TRBD2 (5 bases). The CDR3 region is CASSELGGTQYF. In DNA form, the CDR3 reads TGTGCCAGCAGTGAACTAGGAGGTACGCAGTATTTT.